This T cell receptor beta chain was documented in a study of early T cells in non-severe SARS-CoV-2 infection. At the level of the study: Unsorted whole blood bulk RNA was sequenced, with unpaired chains.

General study findings and limits: The matching step, a VDJdb search, favored anti-spike CD8 responses and missed private and CD4 specificities.

Attached unique molecular identifiers marked individual cDNA molecules. TCRdb reanalysed the 5' RACE reads using MiXCR and keeps one entry per CDR3 protein. The sample consists of 90,000 or so distinct CDR3 sequences, 15% of them appearing once. About this clonotype: The antigen remains unidentified.

CDR1 SQVTM and CDR2 ANQGSEA come from the germline V gene. CDR3 size: 12 residues. Trimming took 6 bases from V and 2 from J, leaving 11 bases between them. The sequence came from an adult who was a healthcare worker with PCR-confirmed SARS-CoV-2 infection or an uninfected control (not recorded which). The chain carries TRBV29-1 and TRBJ2-7, with D possibly TRBD2 on 6 matching bases. Input material: whole blood. The CDR3 nucleotides read TGCAGCGTACGGCGGGACGCCTACGAGCAGTACTTC. Residues: CSVRRDAYEQYF.